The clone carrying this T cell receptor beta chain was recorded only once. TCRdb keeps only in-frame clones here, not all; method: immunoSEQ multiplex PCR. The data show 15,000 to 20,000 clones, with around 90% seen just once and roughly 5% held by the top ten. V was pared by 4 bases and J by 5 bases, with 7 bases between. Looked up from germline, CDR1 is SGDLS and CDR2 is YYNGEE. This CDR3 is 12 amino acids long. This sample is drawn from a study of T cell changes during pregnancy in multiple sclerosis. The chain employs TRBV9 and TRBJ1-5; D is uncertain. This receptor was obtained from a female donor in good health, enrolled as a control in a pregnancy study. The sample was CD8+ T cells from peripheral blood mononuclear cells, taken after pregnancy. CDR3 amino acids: CASSPRDQPQHF. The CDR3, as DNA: TGTGCCAGCAGCCCCCGGGATCAGCCCCAGCATTTT.